This TCR beta chain appears in the sequencing data of a study of vaccination and CD4 T cells after COVID-19. The Oncomine TCR Beta short-read assay sequenced DNA from cultured CD4+ T cells. Using its own MiXCR run on the PCR reads, TCRdb lists one record per CDR3 protein. The sample shows tens of thousands of distinct CDR3 sequences, around 42% of them seen only once. The treatment: roughly 10-day PBMC culture with coronavirus spike peptide pools or control peptides (ViraFEST assay). This clonotype was recorded a few times. Its target is not known. V lost 3 bases and J 10 bases, leaving 15 bases between the germline ends. The CDR3 has 13 amino acids.

This TCR was sampled from a human donor who received a COVID-19 vaccine. The gene calls are TRBV12-3 or TRBV12-4 and TRBJ1-2, with a weak D call TRBD1 (6 bases). The sequenced sample was CD4+ T cells from blood, cultured in vitro, obtained before SARS-CoV-2 vaccination. In DNA, the CDR3 is TGTGCCAGCAGTTTTAACAGGGACCCCCCCTACACCTTC. Its protein is CASSFNRDPPYTF.